This TCR beta chain derives from a study of PD-1 blockade in classical Hodgkin lymphoma. The CDR3 is made up of 15 amino acids. In germline, CDR1 is GTSNPN, CDR2 SVGIG (reference sequence). V lost 5 bases to trimming and J lost 4 bases; unmatched junction nucleotides: 5. Time point defined: cycle 4 day 1 (C4D1), after about 6 weeks of nivolumab. Every patient had relapsed following autologous stem cell transplantation, and cohorts differed in brentuximab vedotin exposure. Some clones are missing from TCRdb's copy, which holds only in-frame ones; the method was immunoSEQ multiplex PCR. The sample includes roughly 100,000 clones, 89% of them seen just once.

The specimen was peripheral blood mononuclear cells (PBMCs), collected before the fourth cycle of nivolumab. The chain employs TRBV30 and TRBJ2-1; TRBD2 matches at 13 bases. This TCR was recovered from a human donor with classical Hodgkin lymphoma. CDR3 coding DNA: TGTGCCTGGGTCCGACTAGCGGGAGGATACAATGAGCAGTTCTTC. This codes for CAWVRLAGGYNEQFF.